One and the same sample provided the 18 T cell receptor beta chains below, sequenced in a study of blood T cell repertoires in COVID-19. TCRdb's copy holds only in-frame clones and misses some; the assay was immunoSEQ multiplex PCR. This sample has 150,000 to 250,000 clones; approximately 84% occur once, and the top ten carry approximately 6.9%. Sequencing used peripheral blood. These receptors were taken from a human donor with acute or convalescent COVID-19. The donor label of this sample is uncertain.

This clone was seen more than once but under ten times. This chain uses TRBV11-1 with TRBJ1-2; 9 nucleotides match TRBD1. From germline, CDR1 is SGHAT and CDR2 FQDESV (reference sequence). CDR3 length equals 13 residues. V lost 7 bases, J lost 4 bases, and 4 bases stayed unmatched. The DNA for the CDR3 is TGTGCCAGCACCTCGGACAGGGGCTATGGCTACACCTTC. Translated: CASTSDRGYGYTF.

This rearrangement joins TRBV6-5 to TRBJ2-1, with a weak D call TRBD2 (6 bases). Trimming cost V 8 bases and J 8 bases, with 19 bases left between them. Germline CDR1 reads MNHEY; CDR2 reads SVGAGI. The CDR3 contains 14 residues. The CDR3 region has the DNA TGTGCCAGCCTCTCCCAGGCCCGGAGGGATGAGCAGTTCTTC. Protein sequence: CASLSQARRDEQFF.

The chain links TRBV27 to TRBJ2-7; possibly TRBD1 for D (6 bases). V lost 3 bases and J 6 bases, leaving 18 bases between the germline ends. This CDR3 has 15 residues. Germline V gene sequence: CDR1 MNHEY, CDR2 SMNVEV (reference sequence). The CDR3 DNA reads TGTGCCAGCAGTTTGGTCCCCACAGGGCTCTCCGAGCAGTACTTC. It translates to CASSLVPTGLSEQYF.

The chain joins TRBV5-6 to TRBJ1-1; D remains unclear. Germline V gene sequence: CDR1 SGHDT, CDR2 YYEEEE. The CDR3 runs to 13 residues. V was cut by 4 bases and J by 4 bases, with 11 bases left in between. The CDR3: CASSREKGTEAFF. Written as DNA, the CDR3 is TGTGCCAGCAGCCGGGAAAAGGGCACTGAAGCTTTCTTT. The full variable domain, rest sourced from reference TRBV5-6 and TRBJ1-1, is DAGVTQSPTHLIKTRGQQVTLRCSPKSGHDTVSWYQQALGQGPQFIFQYYEEEERQRGNFPDRFSGHQFPNYSSELNVNALLLGDSALYLCASSREKGTEAFFGQGTRLTVV.

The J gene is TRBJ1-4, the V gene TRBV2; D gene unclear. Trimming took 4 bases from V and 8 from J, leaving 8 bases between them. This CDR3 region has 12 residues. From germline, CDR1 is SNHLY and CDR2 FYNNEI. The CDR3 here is CASSVNREKLFF. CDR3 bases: TGTGCCAGCAGTGTAAACCGGGAAAAACTGTTTTTT.

This chain's CDR3 is CSVGEGGNQPQHF. CDR3 bases: TGCAGCGTTGGTGAGGGTGGCAATCAGCCCCAGCATTTT. The chain carries TRBV29-1 and TRBJ1-5; D call uncertain. With 4 bases removed from V and 2 bases from J, the gap between germline ends came to 9 bases. The length of the CDR3 is 13 residues. Germline V gene data show CDR1 as SQVTM and CDR2 as ANQGSEA.

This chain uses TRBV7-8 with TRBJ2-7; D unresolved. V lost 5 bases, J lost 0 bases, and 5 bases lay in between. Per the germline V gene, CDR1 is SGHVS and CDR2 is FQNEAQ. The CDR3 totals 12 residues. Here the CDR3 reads CASSPSSYEQYF. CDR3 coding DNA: TGTGCCAGCAGCCCCAGCTCCTACGAGCAGTACTTC.

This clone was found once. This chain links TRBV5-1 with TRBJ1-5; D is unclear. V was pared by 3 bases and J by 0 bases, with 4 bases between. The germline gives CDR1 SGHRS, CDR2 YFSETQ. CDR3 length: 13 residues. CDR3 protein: CASSYYSNQPQHF. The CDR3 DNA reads TGCGCCAGCAGCTACTATAGCAATCAGCCCCAGCATTTT.

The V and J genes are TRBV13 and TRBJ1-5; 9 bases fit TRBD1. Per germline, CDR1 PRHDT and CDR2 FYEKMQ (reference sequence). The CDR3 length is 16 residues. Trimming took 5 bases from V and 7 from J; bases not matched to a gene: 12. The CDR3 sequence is CASSKIHRGQGQPQHF. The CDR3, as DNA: TGTGCCAGCAGCAAAATACACAGGGGGCAGGGACAGCCCCAGCATTTT.

CDR3 region: CASSQQTSGQETQYF. DNA for the CDR3: TGTGCCAGCAGCCAACAGACTAGCGGACAAGAGACCCAGTACTTC. The chain links TRBV3-1 (or the pseudogene TRBV3-2) to TRBJ2-5; 9 bases map to TRBD2. The V gene end was trimmed by 2 bases and the J gene end by 2 bases; junction bases not matched to a gene: 3. This CDR3 region has 15 residues. Germline V CDR1 and CDR2: LGHDT, YNNKEL (reference sequence).

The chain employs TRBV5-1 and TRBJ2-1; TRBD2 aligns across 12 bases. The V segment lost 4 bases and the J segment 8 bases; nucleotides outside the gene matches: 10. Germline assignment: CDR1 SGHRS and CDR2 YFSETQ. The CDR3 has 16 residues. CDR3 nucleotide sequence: TGCGCCAGCAGCACCGGGACTAGCGGGCCTACGGATGAGCAGTTCTTC. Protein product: CASSTGTSGPTDEQFF.

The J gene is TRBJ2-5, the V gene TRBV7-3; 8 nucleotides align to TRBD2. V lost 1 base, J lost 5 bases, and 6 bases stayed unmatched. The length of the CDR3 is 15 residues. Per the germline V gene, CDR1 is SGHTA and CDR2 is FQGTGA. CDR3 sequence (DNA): TGTGCCAGCAGCTTAAGGGGCGGGAGGACGGAGACCCAGTACTTC. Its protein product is CASSLRGGRTETQYF.

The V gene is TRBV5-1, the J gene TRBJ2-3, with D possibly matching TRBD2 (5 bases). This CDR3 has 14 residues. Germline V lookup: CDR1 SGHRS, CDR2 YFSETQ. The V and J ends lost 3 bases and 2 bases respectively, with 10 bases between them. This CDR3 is CASSYDDYTDTQYF. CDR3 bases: TGCGCCAGCAGCTATGACGACTACACAGATACGCAGTATTTT.

CDR3 coding DNA: TGTGCCAGCAGAAGAGACACTGAAGCTTTCTTT. This sequence encodes CASRRDTEAFF. The chain links TRBV12-3 or TRBV12-4 to TRBJ1-1; D gene uncertain. The CDR3 spans 11 residues. Trimming cost V 6 bases and J 3 bases, with 5 bases left between them.

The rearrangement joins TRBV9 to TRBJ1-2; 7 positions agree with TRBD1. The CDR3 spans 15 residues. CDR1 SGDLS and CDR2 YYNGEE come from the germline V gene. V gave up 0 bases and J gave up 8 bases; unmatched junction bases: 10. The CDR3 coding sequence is TGTGCCAGCAGCGTAGAAGGCAGGGGGGAGATAGGCTACACCTTC. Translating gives CASSVEGRGEIGYTF.

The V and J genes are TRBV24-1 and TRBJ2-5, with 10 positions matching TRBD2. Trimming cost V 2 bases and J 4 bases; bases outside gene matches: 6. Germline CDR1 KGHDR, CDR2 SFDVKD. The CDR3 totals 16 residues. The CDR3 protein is CATSDSGSGRRETQYF. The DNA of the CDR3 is TGTGCCACCAGTGATTCCGGTAGCGGGAGGCGAGAGACCCAGTACTTC.

The DNA of the CDR3 is TGTGCCAGCAGGCAGCCAGGCAACACTGAAGCTTTCTTT. This sequence encodes CASRQPGNTEAFF. The chain couples TRBV19 to TRBJ1-1; D is unclear. This CDR3 has 13 amino acids. Germline CDR1 reads LNHDA; CDR2 reads SQIVND (reference sequence). V was shortened by 9 bases and J by 2 bases, with 13 bases between the two germline ends.

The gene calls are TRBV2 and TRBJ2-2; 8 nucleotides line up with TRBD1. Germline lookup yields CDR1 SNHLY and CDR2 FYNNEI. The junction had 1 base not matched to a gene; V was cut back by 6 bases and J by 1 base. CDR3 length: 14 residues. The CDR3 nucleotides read TGTGCCAGCAGAGGACAGGGGAACACCGGGGAGCTGTTTTTT. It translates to CASRGQGNTGELFF.